Listed here are 11 T cell receptor beta chains from one sample, sequenced in a study of shared clonotypes between healthy human individuals (dated by TCRdb to 2018 to 2020). Libraries were constructed by the immunoSEQ multiplex PCR assay. Not all clones reach the TCRdb copy of this immuneACCESS table, which keeps in-frame sequences only. Checked studies attribute under half of the gap to unresolved V genes and leave the rest unexplained. Here the sample has roughly 1 million clones; about 84% occur a single time. The ten top clones hold 0.5% to 0.6% of the sample. Sequenced sample: memory CD4+ T cells from PBMCs. The cell subset or site label corresponds to: CD45RA-negative fraction. All receptors derive from a man aged 18 to 30 in good health. Some clones in this sample may be carry-over from other donors' samples.

The chain joins TRBV28 to TRBJ1-4; 7 bases agree with TRBD1. In germline, CDR1 is MDHEN, CDR2 SYDVKM. The CDR3 sequence is 14 residues long. After removal of 5 bases from V and 7 bases from J, the junction contained 7 bases not matched to a gene. CDR3 protein: CASSLQGPREKLFF. CDR3 coding DNA: TGTGCCAGCAGTCTACAGGGGCCTCGTGAAAAACTGTTTTTT. Together with reference TRBV28 and TRBJ1-4, the CDR3 gives the full variable domain: DVKVTQSSRYLVKRTGEKVFLECVQDMDHENMFWYRQDPGLGLRLIYFSYDVKMKEKGDIPEGYSVSREKKERFSLILESASTNQTSMYLCASSLQGPREKLFFGSGTQLSVL.

A word on this clone: A read error may explain this, as a much larger clone is one base away. The same CDR3 can be traced to other DNA sequences in this sample. This chain uses TRBV7-3 with TRBJ2-6, with TRBD2 as a possible D gene (5 bases). Germline CDR1 SGHTA, CDR2 FQGTGA. This CDR3 is 15 amino acids long. The germline V and J ends were trimmed by 3 bases and 1 base, with 7 bases remaining between them. The CDR3 DNA reads TGTGCCAGCAGCTTGGGCGGGTCTGGGGCCAACGTCCTGACTTTC. It yields the protein CASSLGGSGANVLTF.

CDR3 in DNA: TGTGCCAGCAGTTTCGGGACAGGGCAAGAGACCCAGTACTTC. This codes for CASSFGTGQETQYF. V and J are TRBV7-2 and TRBJ2-5; TRBD1 matches at 9 bases. The CDR3 has 14 amino acids. The ends lost 6 bases at V and 2 bases at J; junction bases unmatched: 4. CDR1 is SGHTA and CDR2 is FQGNSA in the germline V gene.

This clone was seen only a few times. The CDR3 loop is CASRPGLTGELFF. The CDR3 DNA sequence: TGTGCCAGCAGGCCGGGGCTCACCGGGGAGCTGTTTTTT. The chain combines TRBV6-5 with TRBJ2-2; possibly TRBD1 or TRBD2 for D (5 bases each). With 6 bases removed from V and 4 bases from J, the gap between germline ends came to 9 bases. The CDR3 loop spans 13 amino acids. Looked up from germline, CDR1 is MNHEY and CDR2 is SVGAGI.

As concerns this clone: Distinct nucleotide sequences in the sample also encode this CDR3. The chain is built from TRBV5-1 and TRBJ1-1; D is uncertain. The CDR3 loop spans 14 amino acids. Per germline, CDR1 SGHRS and CDR2 YFSETQ. V was shortened by 3 bases and J by 1 base, with 10 bases between the two germline ends. The CDR3 region is CASSSAGENTEAFF. The CDR3 DNA is TGCGCCAGCAGCTCCGCCGGGGAGAACACTGAAGCTTTCTTT.

The chain joins TRBV2 to TRBJ1-1; D remains ambiguous. This CDR3 has 15 residues. V gave up 6 bases and J gave up 4 bases, with 18 bases separating them. The germline CDR1 and CDR2 sequences are SNHLY and FYNNEI. CDR3 in amino acids: CASRDRGGWGTEAFF. The CDR3 region has the DNA TGTGCCAGCAGGGACCGAGGTGGCTGGGGCACTGAAGCTTTCTTT. Full variable domain (outside the CDR3, taken from reference TRBV2 and TRBJ1-1): EPEVTQTPSHQVTQMGQEVILRCVPISNHLYFYWYRQILGQKVEFLVSFYNNEISEKSEIFDDQFSVERPDGSNFTLKIRSTKLEDSAMYFCASRDRGGWGTEAFFGQGTRLTVV.

The chain uses TRBV18 and TRBJ1-5, with 9 positions matching TRBD1. CDR1 and CDR2 (germline): KGHSH, LQKENI. Trimming cost V 8 bases and J 6 bases; bases outside gene matches: 8. This CDR3 is built from 14 residues. The CDR3 region is CASQGQGTGQPQHF. As DNA, the CDR3 is TGTGCCAGCCAGGGACAGGGAACGGGTCAGCCCCAGCATTTT.

The gene calls are TRBV7-9 and TRBJ2-1; 9 nucleotides line up with TRBD2. The germline CDR1 and CDR2 sequences are SEHNR and FQNEAQ (reference sequence). Germline trimming cut 7 bases from V and 8 bases from J; bases unmatched to any gene: 12. The length of the CDR3 is 15 residues. In DNA, the CDR3 is TGTGCCAGCATGCAAATTAGCGGGAGTGACTATGAGCAGTTCTTC. This codes for CASMQISGSDYEQFF.

The gene calls are TRBV28 and TRBJ1-3; D remains unclear. The CDR3 is made up of 11 amino acids. Germline V gene lookup returns CDR1 MDHEN and CDR2 SYDVKM. V was trimmed by 6 bases and J by 8 bases, leaving 8 bases between them. This CDR3 is CASSLGYTIYF. CDR3 coding DNA: TGTGCCAGCAGCCTGGGATACACCATATATTTT.

In this sample, this clone turned up a few times. The chain couples TRBV5-1 to TRBJ2-2; 9 nucleotides agree with TRBD2. Germline CDR1 is SGHRS and CDR2 is YFSETQ. The CDR3 totals 17 residues. The trim removed 0 bases at V and 4 bases at J, leaving 7 bases unmatched. CDR3 protein: CASSLVLAGYFTGELFF. CDR3 coding DNA: TGCGCCAGCAGCTTGGTGCTAGCGGGATATTTCACCGGGGAGCTGTTTTTT.

The chain is built from TRBV18 and TRBJ2-2; D is undetermined. The CDR3 extends over 15 amino acids. Trimming took 2 bases from V and 5 from J, leaving 12 bases between them. Per germline, CDR1 KGHSH and CDR2 LQKENI. CDR3 loop: CASSPSLDLTGELFF. The CDR3, as DNA: TGTGCCAGCTCACCAAGCCTCGATTTGACCGGGGAGCTGTTTTTT.